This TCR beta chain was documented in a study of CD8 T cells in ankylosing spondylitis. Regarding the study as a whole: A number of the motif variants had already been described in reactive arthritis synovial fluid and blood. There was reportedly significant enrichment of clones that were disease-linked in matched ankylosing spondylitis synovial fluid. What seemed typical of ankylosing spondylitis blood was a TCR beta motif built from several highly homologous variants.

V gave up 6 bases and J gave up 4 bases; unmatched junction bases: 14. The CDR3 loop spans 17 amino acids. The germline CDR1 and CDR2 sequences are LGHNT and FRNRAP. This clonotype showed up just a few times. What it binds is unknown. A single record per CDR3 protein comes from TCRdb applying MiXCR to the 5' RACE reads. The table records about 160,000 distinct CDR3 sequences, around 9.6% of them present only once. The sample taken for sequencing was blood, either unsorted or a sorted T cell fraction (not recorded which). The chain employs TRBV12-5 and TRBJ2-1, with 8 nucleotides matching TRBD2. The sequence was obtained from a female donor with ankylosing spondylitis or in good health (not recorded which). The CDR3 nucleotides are TGTGCTAGTGGCCCCCCGGGGGGGAAGCGGCGATACAATGAGCAGTTCTTC. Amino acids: CASGPPGGKRRYNEQFF.